The sequence of this T cell receptor beta chain was determined in a study of shared clonotypes between healthy human individuals. Study context: CD8 memory received one plate per donor, CD8 naive two, CD4 memory three and CD4 naive three.

The CDR3 contains 16 residues. From germline, CDR1 is ENHRY and CDR2 SYGVKD. J lost 5 bases, V lost 0 bases, and 4 bases had no gene match. Assay used: immunoSEQ multiplex PCR; TCRdb lists only in-frame clones, some missing. The table shows roughly 2.5 million clones, with approximately 94% occurring only once. With respect to this clone: Its antigen is still unknown.

General study results and limits: Limited genetic and exposure-history diversity came from having few donors.

This receptor was taken from a man aged 18 to 35 in good health. Specimen: naive CD4+ T cells sorted from blood. Subset of the sample: CD45RA+ positively selected. The V gene is TRBV10-3, the J gene TRBJ2-1; 10 positions match TRBD2. Here the CDR3 DNA reads TGTGCCATCAGTGAGTCTTGGACTAGCGGCGACAATGAGCAGTTCTTC. It yields the protein CAISESWTSGDNEQFF.